The 25 T cell receptor beta chains reported below all come from one sample, sequenced in a study of blood T cell repertoires in COVID-19. The data were produced by immunoSEQ multiplex PCR, yet TCRdb's version contains in-frame clones alone and is incomplete. The top ten hold 5.5% to 7% of the sample, which has roughly 290,000 clones, around 85% seen once. Material for sequencing was PBMCs or T cells enriched from blood (not recorded which). The source is a woman between 40 and 50 years old who had recovered from COVID-19.

The chain uses TRBV4-3 and TRBJ1-2, with D possibly TRBD1 on 6 matching bases. Trimming cost V 3 bases and J 6 bases, with 8 bases left between them. Looked up from germline, CDR1 is LGHNA and CDR2 is YSLEER. This CDR3 has 12 residues. The CDR3 is CASSHRTDGYTF. The CDR3, as DNA: TGCGCCAGCAGCCACCGGACAGATGGCTACACCTTC.

The chain uses TRBV27 and TRBJ2-4, with 10 positions matching TRBD1. Unmatched junction bases numbered 1, after V lost 7 bases and J lost 4 bases. Germline V gene lookup returns CDR1 MNHEY and CDR2 SMNVEV (reference sequence). The CDR3 has 13 amino acids. This CDR3 is CASTGQGKNIQYF. Written as DNA, the CDR3 is TGTGCCAGCACGGGACAGGGGAAAAACATTCAGTACTTC.

This sequence joins TRBV28 and TRBJ2-7; 8 nucleotides agree with TRBD1. V gave up 5 bases and J gave up 1 base; unmatched junction bases: 10. Germline V gives CDR1 MDHEN, CDR2 SYDVKM. The CDR3 extends over 16 amino acids. The CDR3 DNA sequence: TGTGCCAGCAGTCCCTGGGGCCGGGACAGGTCCTACGAGCAGTACTTC. Residues: CASSPWGRDRSYEQYF.

This sequence joins TRBV6-1 and TRBJ1-5; a weak D match, TRBD1 (5 bases). CDR3 length: 16 amino acids. Germline V gene sequence: CDR1 MNHNS, CDR2 SASEGT. The V end was cut by 4 bases, the J end by 0 bases, with 13 bases between. CDR3 sequence reads: CASSATRTYSNQPQHF. The CDR3, as DNA: TGTGCCAGCAGTGCAACCCGGACATATAGCAATCAGCCCCAGCATTTT.

This clone was counted once. The gene calls are TRBV28 and TRBJ1-2; D gene ambiguous. The CDR3 length is 13 residues. Trimming pared 2 bases from V and 10 bases from J, leaving 14 bases between. The germline V gene has CDR1 MDHEN and CDR2 SYDVKM. CDR3 DNA sequence: TGTGCCAGCAGTTTAAATCAGGCCAAAACCTACACCTTC. Amino acids: CASSLNQAKTYTF.

This clone has only a few counts. The V and J genes are TRBV7-2 and TRBJ2-7, with 9 bases that match TRBD2. The germline gives CDR1 SGHTA, CDR2 FQGNSA. CDR3 length equals 15 residues. V shed 1 base, J shed 2 bases, and the junction held 3 bases outside the gene matches. As DNA, the CDR3 is TGTGCCAGCAGCTTAGGATCTAGCGGGACCTACGAGCAGTACTTC. Its translation is CASSLGSSGTYEQYF.

The chain has TRBV6-2 or TRBV6-3 and TRBJ2-7; 10 nucleotides align to TRBD2. Germline assignment: CDR1 MNHEY and CDR2 SVGEGT. This CDR3 spans 15 amino acids. V gave up 2 bases and J gave up 6 bases; unmatched junction bases: 7. CDR3 amino acids: CASSYPSGSSSEQYF. Written as DNA, the CDR3 is TGTGCCAGCAGTTACCCTAGCGGGAGCAGCTCCGAGCAGTACTTC.

The genes are TRBV28 and TRBJ2-3; a weak D match, TRBD1 (5 bases). This CDR3 region has 16 residues. Trimming cost V 7 bases and J 0 bases, with 17 bases left between them. CDR1 and CDR2 from the germline V gene are MDHEN and SYDVKM. CDR3 DNA: TGTGCCAGCACCATAAGGGGTCAGGAGAGCACAGATACGCAGTATTTT. It encodes CASTIRGQESTDTQYF.

This chain joins TRBV25-1 and TRBJ1-2, with D unresolved. The V and J ends lost 8 bases and 4 bases respectively, with 17 bases between them. The V gene's germline CDR1 is MGHDK and CDR2 SYGVNS. CDR3 size: 14 residues. CDR3 coding DNA: TGTGCCAGCTCGAGGGTTGGGTTCGGCTATGGCTACACCTTC. It yields the protein CASSRVGFGYGYTF.

This chain links TRBV27 with TRBJ2-7; 7 bases line up with TRBD2. CDR1 and CDR2 from the germline V gene are MNHEY and SMNVEV (reference sequence). V lost 2 bases and J lost 2; bases outside the gene matches: 9. This CDR3 has 16 residues. Written as DNA, the CDR3 is TGTGCCAGCAGTTTAGCCCCACTAGCGCAAACCTACGAGCAGTACTTC. Translation gives CASSLAPLAQTYEQYF.

A remark on this clone: Relative to the germline gene, one junction end is altered; a read error may explain this. V gene TRBV14 combines with J gene TRBJ2-3; no clear D gene. CDR1 and CDR2 (germline): SGHDN, FVKESK. The CDR3 contains 14 residues. The CDR3 bases are TGTGCCAGCAGCAAAGACGTCCGCGGTGATACGCAGTATTTT. Residues: CASSKDVRGDTQYF.

V usage is TRBV7-9 and J usage is TRBJ2-7, with D unclear. Germline V gene data show CDR1 as SEHNR and CDR2 as FQNEAQ (reference sequence). Trimming left V 1 base short and J 5 bases short, with 9 bases between. The CDR3 totals 13 residues. CDR3 coding DNA: TGTGCCAGCAGCTTAGGTAGCAGCGACGAGCAGTACTTC. It yields the protein CASSLGSSDEQYF.

The rearrangement links TRBV7-9 to TRBJ1-3; TRBD1 matches at 7 bases. The J segment lost 4 bases and the V segment lost 1 base, leaving 7 bases of the junction unmatched. Germline values: CDR1 SEHNR, CDR2 FQNEAQ (reference sequence). The CDR3 totals 16 residues. CDR3 nucleotide sequence: TGTGCCAGCAGCTTAGGGACGGACAGGAGGGGAAACACCATATATTTT. Its protein product is CASSLGTDRRGNTIYF.

The gene calls are TRBV7-2 and TRBJ1-2; 8 positions match TRBD1. V was pared by 2 bases and J by 8 bases, with 4 bases of the junction left unmatched. The germline CDR1 and CDR2 sequences are SGHTA and FQGNSA. The CDR3 extends over 13 amino acids. CDR3 sequence: CASSLRRGQGYTF. The CDR3, as DNA: TGTGCCAGCAGCTTACGCAGGGGGCAAGGCTACACCTTC. The full variable domain, with the rest looked up from reference TRBV7-2 and TRBJ1-2, is GAGVSQSPSNKVTEKGKDVELRCDPISGHTALYWYRQSLGQGLEFLIYFQGNSAPDKSGLPSDRFSAERTGGSVSTLTIQRTQQEDSAVYLCASSLRRGQGYTFGSGTRLTVV.

The chain combines TRBV4-1 with TRBJ2-1, with D possibly matching TRBD1 (6 bases). CDR3 length equals 14 residues. V gave up 0 bases and J gave up 9 bases, with 12 bases separating them. Germline CDR1 and CDR2: MGHRA and YSYEKL. Written as DNA, the CDR3 is TGCGCCAGCAGCCAAGACCCGGACAGACGTGAGCAGTTCTTC. It codes for CASSQDPDRREQFF.

The chain links TRBV28 to TRBJ2-7; D uncertain. CDR1 is MDHEN, CDR2 SYDVKM, per germline. V lost 6 bases, J lost 0 bases, and 6 bases lay in between. The CDR3 has 12 residues. The CDR3 DNA is TGTGCCAGCAGGAGGAGCTCCTACGAGCAGTACTTC. Amino acid sequence: CASRRSSYEQYF.

The rearrangement joins TRBV4-3 to TRBJ1-4; the D gene is possibly TRBD1 (5 bases). V was trimmed by 0 bases and J by 2 bases, leaving 16 bases between them. CDR3 length: 18 residues. Per the germline V gene, CDR1 is LGHNA and CDR2 is YSLEER. The DNA for the CDR3 is TGCGCCAGCAGCCAAGATCTGGGCAGGGTAGCCACTAATGAAAAACTGTTTTTT. It encodes CASSQDLGRVATNEKLFF.

In its sample, this clone was seen once. The chain's CDR3 is CASSRQGARDEQFF. The CDR3 region has the DNA TGCGCCAGCAGCCGACAGGGGGCAAGGGATGAGCAGTTCTTC. V and J are TRBV4-1 and TRBJ2-1, with 10 bases fitting TRBD1. Germline V lookup: CDR1 MGHRA, CDR2 YSYEKL. The V and J ends lost 4 bases and 8 bases, in that order; junction bases with no gene match: 5. The CDR3 runs 14 residues.

The rearrangement uses TRBV19 and TRBJ1-5; D is undetermined. The CDR3 runs to 15 residues. Trimming pared 1 base from V and 1 base from J, leaving 8 bases between. Germline CDR1 is LNHDA and CDR2 is SQIVND (reference sequence). The DNA for the CDR3 is TGTGCCAGTAGTATAGGGTCGAGAAGCAATCAGCCCCAGCATTTT. It is translated as CASSIGSRSNQPQHF.

The CDR3 protein is CASSSRTGVLYGYTF. Here the CDR3 DNA reads TGTGCCAGCAGTTCCCGGACAGGGGTCCTCTATGGCTACACCTTC. The J gene is TRBJ1-2, the V gene TRBV28, with 9 bases lining up with TRBD1. Germline V lookup: CDR1 MDHEN, CDR2 SYDVKM. With 4 bases clipped from V and 4 bases from J, the junction kept 7 bases outside the gene matches. This CDR3 contains 15 residues.

The V and J genes are TRBV6-5 and TRBJ1-2, with TRBD1 as a possible D gene (6 bases). V lost 6 bases and J 4 bases, leaving 15 bases between the germline ends. The CDR3 is made up of 14 amino acids. Germline CDR1 MNHEY, CDR2 SVGAGI. CDR3 loop: CASRGGRASYGYTF. CDR3 nucleotides: TGTGCCAGCAGGGGGGGGCGGGCCAGCTATGGCTACACCTTC.

The chain carries TRBV4-1 and TRBJ2-7; D gene ambiguous. There are 14 residues in the CDR3. The V end lost 2 bases, the J end lost 0 bases, and 8 bases lay between the germline ends. Looked up from germline, CDR1 is MGHRA and CDR2 is YSYEKL. The CDR3: CASSQRGNSYEQYF. The CDR3 nucleotides read TGCGCCAGCAGCCAACGCGGAAACTCCTACGAGCAGTACTTC.

This clone appeared a single time. The CDR3 bases are TGTGCCAGCATGGAGGGACGCAATCAGCCCCAGCATTTT. This gives the protein CASMEGRNQPQHF. The genes are TRBV28 and TRBJ1-5; D possibly corresponds to TRBD1 (5 bases). V lost 7 bases and J lost 2, with 9 bases in between. The CDR3 is 13 residues long. Germline V gives CDR1 MDHEN, CDR2 SYDVKM.

This chain uses TRBV2 with TRBJ2-4; a weak D match, TRBD1 (7 bases). Trimming took off 6 bases at V and 5 bases at J, with 20 bases between the two ends. The length of the CDR3 is 16 residues. Germline CDR1 is SNHLY and CDR2 is FYNNEI. The CDR3 reads CASSHGGWTGENIQYF. The CDR3 nucleotides are TGTGCCAGCAGCCACGGGGGATGGACAGGCGAAAACATTCAGTACTTC. The full variable domain, completed using reference TRBV2 and TRBJ2-4, is EPEVTQTPSHQVTQMGQEVILRCVPISNHLYFYWYRQILGQKVEFLVSFYNNEISEKSEIFDDQFSVERPDGSNFTLKIRSTKLEDSAMYFCASSHGGWTGENIQYFGAGTRLSVL.

J is TRBJ2-7 and V is TRBV2, with a tentative D call TRBD2 (6 bases). The CDR3 is 13 residues long. With 4 bases removed from V and 6 bases from J, the gap between germline ends came to 13 bases. CDR1 is SNHLY and CDR2 is FYNNEI in the germline V gene. The CDR3 loop is CASSGAGRGEQYF. CDR3 DNA: TGTGCCAGCAGTGGGGCGGGACGGGGCGAGCAGTACTTC.